The 6 T cell receptor beta chains presented below share a single source sample, sequenced in a study of T cells expressing NK-cell markers. TCRdb processed the 5' RACE reads again and assigns one entry to each CDR3 protein, with no DNA. Here the sample table reports about 260,000 distinct CDR3 sequences. The sample was blood T cells: a sorted CD56 or NKG2C T cell subset, CD4+ or CD8+ T cells, or bulk PBMC T cells (not recorded which). These receptors all come from a man younger than 35 in good health.

The chain recombines TRBV10-2 with TRBJ2-5. The CDR3 is made up of 14 amino acids. CDR1 is WSHSY, CDR2 SAAADI, per germline. CDR3 region: CASSELKSSGTQYF.

The chain combines TRBV6-1 with TRBJ2-1; TCRdb indicates TRBD2, and absent DNA this call remains unverified. The CDR3 covers 18 residues. Germline V CDR1 and CDR2: MNHNS, SASEGT. The CDR3 sequence: CASSAGHFSGRTRNEQFF.

The chain couples TRBV19 to TRBJ2-1; there is no DNA to check the TCRdb D call of TRBD2. This CDR3 is 19 amino acids long. In germline, CDR1 is LNHDA, CDR2 SQIVND (reference sequence). Here the CDR3 reads CASSPGTSGRVRSYNEQFF.

This chain uses TRBV20-1 with TRBJ2-5. The CDR3 extends over 13 amino acids. Germline CDR1 reads DFQATT; CDR2 reads SNEGSKA (reference sequence). CDR3 in amino acids: CSAPILGQETQYF.

The chain joins TRBV5-1 to TRBJ1-1. The germline gives CDR1 SGHRS, CDR2 YFSETQ. The CDR3 is 15 residues long. CDR3 region: CASSLELEFNTEAFF.

V is TRBV6-5 and J is TRBJ2-7; TCRdb's D call of TRBD2 is untestable without DNA. This CDR3 contains 17 residues. Germline CDR1 MNHEY, CDR2 SVGAGI. The CDR3 loop is CASSYSTGASGTYEQYF.